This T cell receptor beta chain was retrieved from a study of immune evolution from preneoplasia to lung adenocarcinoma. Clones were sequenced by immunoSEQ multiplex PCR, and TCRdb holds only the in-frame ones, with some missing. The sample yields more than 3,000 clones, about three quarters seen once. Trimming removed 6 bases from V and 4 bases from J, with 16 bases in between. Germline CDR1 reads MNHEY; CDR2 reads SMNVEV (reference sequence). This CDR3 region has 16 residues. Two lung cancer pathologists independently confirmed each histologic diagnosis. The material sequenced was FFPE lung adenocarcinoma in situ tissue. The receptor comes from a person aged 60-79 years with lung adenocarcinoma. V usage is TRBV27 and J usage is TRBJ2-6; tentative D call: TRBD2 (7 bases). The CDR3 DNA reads TGTGCCAGCAGACAAGGGGGAGGGTCCGGGGCCAACGTCCTGACTTTC. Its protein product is CASRQGGGSGANVLTF.